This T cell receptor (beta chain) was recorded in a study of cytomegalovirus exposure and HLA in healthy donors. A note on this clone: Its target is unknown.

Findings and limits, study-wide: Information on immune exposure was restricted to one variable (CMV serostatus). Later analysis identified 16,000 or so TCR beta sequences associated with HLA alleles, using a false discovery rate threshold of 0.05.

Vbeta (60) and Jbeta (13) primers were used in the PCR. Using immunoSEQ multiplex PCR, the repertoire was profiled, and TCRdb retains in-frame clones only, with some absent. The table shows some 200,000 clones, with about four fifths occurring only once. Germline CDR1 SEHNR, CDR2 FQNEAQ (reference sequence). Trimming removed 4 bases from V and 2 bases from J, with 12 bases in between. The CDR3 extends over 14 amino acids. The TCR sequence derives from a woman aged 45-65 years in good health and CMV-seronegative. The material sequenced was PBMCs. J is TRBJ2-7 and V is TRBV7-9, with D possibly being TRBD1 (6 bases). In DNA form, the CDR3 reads TGTGCCAGCAGCTCCAGGGGTTTCGCCTACGAGCAGTACTTC. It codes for CASSSRGFAYEQYF.